Sequencing of this T cell receptor beta chain was carried out in a study of regulatory and conventional T cells in RAG deficiency. Using immunoSEQ multiplex PCR, the repertoire was profiled, and TCRdb retains in-frame clones only, with some absent. In the table there are roughly 30,000 clones, 90% to 97% of which are singletons. A remark on this clone: Antigen specificity is unknown. Other DNA sequences within the sample encode an identical CDR3.

Study results and caveats: In Omenn syndrome, Treg and Tconv repertoires overlapped >85%. Other subsets showed approximately 10-fold reductions, but Treg unique TCR beta sequences fell roughly 100-fold in these patients. Omenn CD25-high CD127-low cells may be activated cells, not true Tregs.

Genomic DNA came from blood conventional CD4+ T cells gated CD25-low CD127-high. These data were also filed under a second study, of regulatory T cells. That study reports: Amplification used 52 TRBV primers and 13 TRBJ primers.

The specimen sequenced was CD25- CD4+ T cells sorted from blood. This sequence was found in a human donor in good health.

DNA for the CDR3: TGTGCCTGGAGTGTAATCAGGGGCTCCTATAATTCACCCCTCCACTTT. Translating gives CAWSVIRGSYNSPLHF. This chain links TRBV30 with TRBJ1-6; D might be TRBD1 (6 bases). Germline loops: CDR1 GTSNPN, CDR2 SVGIG (reference sequence). The CDR3 spans 16 residues. Trimming removed 0 bases from V and 0 bases from J, with 9 bases in between.